The next 27 T cell receptor beta chains were all read from a single sample in a study of blood T cells in healthy people across ages (dated by TCRdb to about 2015). Libraries came from 5' RACE. TCRdb shows the sequencer as Illumina HiSeq 2500. A second about 7 to 11 cycle PCR used a sample-barcoded 5' primer and a J-beta primer mix. TCRdb reran the public reads through fastp at Q25 and MiXCR, keeping productive beta chains. When rows share a CDR3 protein, they turn into one entry using the most common DNA and genes. This sample holds some 760,000 distinct CDR3 sequences; more than 20% were observed only once. The ten biggest clones cover around 9.2% of the sample. These data were likewise used in another study, on T cells of mothers and their children.

The sequenced sample was blood. The receptors here all came from a boy aged 5 to 17 in good health.

The chain carries TRBV6-1 and TRBJ2-5; D may be TRBD1 (6 bases). The DNA matches TRBJ2-7 better at its end, which makes the J call doubtful. Germline-derived CDR1 and CDR2 are MNHNS and SASEGT. The CDR3 is 14 residues long. The CDR3 DNA sequence: TGTGCCAGCAGTGAAGGAGGAGGACAGAACGAGCAGTACTTC. Translation: CASSEGGGQNEQYF.

This clonotype was seen ten or more times. V gene TRBV12-3 or TRBV12-4 combines with J gene TRBJ2-5; 7 bases fit TRBD2. The CDR3 sequence is 14 residues long. The junction had 9 bases not matched to a gene; V was cut back by 5 bases and J by 6 bases. CDR3 region: CASSIWDYDQTQYF. Written as DNA, the CDR3 is TGTGCCAGCAGTATATGGGACTACGACCAGACCCAGTACTTC.

The chain joins TRBV12-3 or TRBV12-4 to TRBJ2-2; D not resolved. Between the trimmed V and J ends, which lost 7 bases and 4 bases, there was a span of 7 bases. This CDR3 contains 12 residues. CDR3 DNA sequence: TGTGCCAGCACCCTCAGCACCGGGGAGCTGTTTTTT. It encodes CASTLSTGELFF.

The rearrangement uses TRBV7-2 and TRBJ2-3; possible D gene TRBD2, 5 bases. The CDR3 is 17 amino acids. The germline V gene encodes CDR1 SGHTA and CDR2 FQGNSA. V dropped 5 bases and J dropped 4 bases, with 22 bases sitting between them. CDR3 in DNA: TGTGCCAGCAGCCGACCTACTACCTGGGAGTTGGCAGATACGCAGTATTTT. This sequence encodes CASSRPTTWELADTQYF.

V gene TRBV2 combines with J gene TRBJ1-4; D call uncertain. With 7 bases removed from V and 0 bases from J, the gap between germline ends came to 15 bases. Germline-derived CDR1 and CDR2 are SNHLY and FYNNEI. The CDR3 has 16 amino acids. CDR3 nucleotide sequence: TGTGCCAGCAACCCCCTTCACTCTGCAACTAATGAAAAACTGTTTTTT. As protein: CASNPLHSATNEKLFF.

The V call is TRBV12-3 or TRBV12-4, the J call TRBJ2-5; the match to TRBD2 covers 7 bases. The J call is in doubt because the DNA end fits TRBJ2-1 better. The CDR3 covers 16 residues. The CDR3 nucleotides read TGTGCCAGCAGTTTTGGGCTAGCGGCCCTTCACAATGAGCAGTTCTTC. Translating gives CASSFGLAALHNEQFF.

The chain carries TRBV5-6 and TRBJ1-2; 9 bases agree with TRBD1. From germline, CDR1 is SGHDT and CDR2 YYEEEE. V lost 4 bases, J lost 5 bases, and 9 bases stayed unmatched. CDR3 length: 15 amino acids. CDR3: CASSPTGTGSYGYTF. The CDR3, as DNA: TGTGCCAGCAGCCCAACCGGGACAGGGTCGTATGGCTACACCTTC.

The CDR3 coding sequence is TGTGCCACCAGTGATTTGGTCTCGGGACAGGAAGCTTTCTTT. Its translation is CATSDLVSGQEAFF. The chain carries TRBV24-1 and TRBJ1-1; TRBD1 matches 7 bases. This CDR3 comprises 14 residues. Germline CDR1 and CDR2: KGHDR and SFDVKD. V shed 0 bases, J shed 8 bases, and the junction held 5 bases outside the gene matches.

This clonotype appeared a few times. This rearrangement joins TRBV12-3 or TRBV12-4 to TRBJ2-5; 7 nucleotides agree with TRBD1. V lost 5 bases and J lost 9; bases outside the gene matches: 12. The CDR3 consists of 14 residues. The CDR3 spells CASSPQTGPEAQYF. The CDR3 nucleotides are TGTGCCAGCAGTCCGCAGACAGGGCCCGAGGCCCAGTACTTC.

The chain recombines TRBV11-1 with TRBJ1-1; D gene ambiguous. The CDR3 runs to 12 residues. The germline V gene encodes CDR1 SGHAT and CDR2 FQDESV (reference sequence). The V and J ends lost 2 bases and 4 bases respectively, with 5 bases between them. The CDR3 DNA reads TGTGCCAGCAGCTTAAGTCTCACTGAAGCTTTCTTT. Protein: CASSLSLTEAFF. The complete variable domain, with remaining parts taken from reference TRBV11-1 and TRBJ1-1, reads EAEVAQSPRYKITEKSQAVAFWCDPISGHATLYWYRQILGQGPELLVQFQDESVVDDSQLPKDRFSAERLKGVDSTLKIQPAELGDSAMYLCASSLSLTEAFFGQGTRLTVV.

This chain uses TRBV29-1 with TRBJ1-2; D is ambiguous. V lost 3 bases to trimming and J lost 6 bases, with 2 bases between them. The CDR3 has 9 amino acids. Germline V gives CDR1 SQVTM, CDR2 ANQGSEA. CDR3 nucleotide sequence: TGCAGCGTTGAGGATGGCTACACCTTC. Translation gives CSVEDGYTF.

This clonotype was counted between two and nine times. CDR3 amino acids: CASSLVGGGMETQYF. For the CDR3, the DNA is TGTGCCAGCAGCTTAGTGGGCGGGGGGATGGAGACCCAGTACTTC. The chain is built from TRBV7-2 and TRBJ2-5; 8 bases match TRBD2. The CDR3 has 15 residues. After removal of 1 base from V and 5 bases from J, the junction contained 6 bases not matched to a gene. Germline V CDR1 and CDR2: SGHTA, FQGNSA.

This clonotype has at least ten counts. J is TRBJ2-3 and V is TRBV18; tentative D call: TRBD2 (6 bases). Germline assignment: CDR1 KGHSH and CDR2 LQKENI. V lost 1 base and J lost 1, with 6 bases in between. The CDR3 spans 14 residues. The DNA of the CDR3 is TGTGCCAGCTCACCACGGGGGGGCACAGATACGCAGTATTTT. This gives the protein CASSPRGGTDTQYF.

This clonotype was detected only a few times. The V and J genes are TRBV5-1 and TRBJ2-2, with 11 bases aligning to TRBD2. From germline, CDR1 is SGHRS and CDR2 YFSETQ. V dropped 1 base and J dropped 1; count of bases not matched to a gene: 6. The CDR3 length is 18 residues. The chain's CDR3 is CASSLSPGLAVNTGELFF. DNA for the CDR3: TGCGCCAGCAGCTTGTCCCCGGGACTAGCGGTGAACACCGGGGAGCTGTTTTTT. Based on the CDR3 plus reference TRBV5-1 and TRBJ2-2, the full variable domain is KAGVTQTPRYLIKTRGQQVTLSCSPISGHRSVSWYQQTPGQGLQFLFEYFSETQRNKGNFPGRFSGRQFSNSRSEMNVSTLELGDSALYLCASSLSPGLAVNTGELFFGEGSRLTVL.

This clonotype was observed a handful of times. The chain joins TRBV29-1 to TRBJ1-3, with 9 bases identical to TRBD1. The germline CDR1 and CDR2 sequences are SQVTM and ANQGSEA. V was pared by 3 bases and J by 2 bases, with 5 bases of the junction left unmatched. The CDR3 has 15 amino acids. The CDR3 loop reads CSVDTGTGPGNTIYF. The CDR3 DNA is TGCAGCGTTGACACCGGGACAGGGCCTGGAAACACCATATATTTT.

The chain recombines TRBV2 with TRBJ2-3; D remains ambiguous. This CDR3 contains 15 residues. The germline gives CDR1 SNHLY, CDR2 FYNNEI. V was cut by 0 bases and J by 0 bases, with 7 bases left in between. The CDR3 coding sequence is TGTGCCAGCAGTGAAGCGACCCACAGCACAGATACGCAGTATTTT. Its protein product is CASSEATHSTDTQYF.

The genes are TRBV20-1 and TRBJ1-2; 9 bases match TRBD1. Germline V gene sequence: CDR1 DFQATT, CDR2 SNEGSKA (reference sequence). V lost 6 bases to trimming and J lost 10 bases; unmatched junction nucleotides: 12. The CDR3 has 13 amino acids. The CDR3 sequence is CSAILQGARVYTF. The CDR3 nucleotides read TGCAGTGCCATCCTACAGGGGGCGCGTGTCTACACCTTC.

This clonotype was found a few times. This chain joins TRBV6-1 and TRBJ1-1; no clear D gene. V lost 6 bases, J lost 0 bases, and 14 bases lay in between. Germline CDR1 reads MNHNS; CDR2 reads SASEGT. The CDR3 is 15 amino acids. The CDR3 bases are TGTGCCAGCAGGGTTGACATGGACCTGAACACTGAAGCTTTCTTT. Translated, it gives CASRVDMDLNTEAFF.

The chain carries TRBV11-2 and TRBJ2-2; possibly TRBD2 for D (6 bases). Germline CDR1 and CDR2: SGHAT and FQNNGV. V dropped 8 bases and J dropped 5 bases, with 15 bases sitting between them. The CDR3 has 14 residues. The CDR3 nucleotides are TGTGCCAGCGGAGGGAGGTTTACGACCGGGGAGCTGTTTTTT. It codes for CASGGRFTTGELFF.

On this clonotype itself: One junction end disagrees with the germline gene, perhaps due to a read error. The rearrangement links TRBV3-1 to TRBJ2-2; 8 nucleotides align to TRBD1. The germline CDR1 and CDR2 sequences are LGHDT and YNNKEL (reference sequence). This CDR3 spans 17 amino acids. For the CDR3, the DNA is TGCGCCAGCAGCCCTACCGTAGGGACAGGAAACACCGGGGAGCTGTTTTTT. As protein: CASSPTVGTGNTGELFF.

This clonotype has only a few counts. The V gene is TRBV7-2, the J gene TRBJ2-1, with TRBD2 identical over 13 bases. The J segment lost 8 bases and the V segment lost 5 bases, leaving 6 bases of the junction unmatched. The CDR3 sequence is 15 residues long. CDR1 is SGHTA and CDR2 is FQGNSA in the germline V gene. As DNA, the CDR3 is TGTGCCAGCAGCCTAACTAGCGGGGGGGTGGATGAGCAGTTCTTC. It yields the protein CASSLTSGGVDEQFF.

This clonotype was picked up a small number of times. The chain recombines TRBV9 with TRBJ2-3; 9 bases line up with TRBD1. Germline assignment: CDR1 SGDLS and CDR2 YYNGEE. The length of the CDR3 is 16 residues. J gave up 6 bases and V 3 bases, and 11 bases lay outside the gene matches. DNA for the CDR3: TGTGCCAGCAGCGGACCCGGGACAGGGTTCGGGGATACGCAGTATTTT. Its protein product is CASSGPGTGFGDTQYF.

The V gene is TRBV29-1, the J gene TRBJ2-1; 7 nucleotides align to TRBD1. The V and J ends lost 7 bases and 8 bases, in that order; junction bases with no gene match: 11. Germline CDR1 SQVTM, CDR2 ANQGSEA. The CDR3 spans 13 residues. This CDR3 is CSADREFDHEQFF. The CDR3 bases are TGCAGCGCCGACAGGGAATTTGACCATGAGCAGTTCTTC.

This chain joins TRBV20-1 and TRBJ2-1; D perhaps matches TRBD2 (5 bases). V was shortened by 3 bases and J by 3 bases, with 15 bases between the two germline ends. CDR1 DFQATT and CDR2 SNEGSKA come from the germline V gene (reference sequence). The CDR3 covers 15 residues. The chain's CDR3 is CSASKAGLRYNEQFF. CDR3 in DNA: TGCAGTGCTAGCAAGGCGGGCCTACGCTACAATGAGCAGTTCTTC.

V usage is TRBV20-1 and J usage is TRBJ2-1; 7 bases fit TRBD2. The trim removed 0 bases at V and 3 bases at J, leaving 8 bases unmatched. This CDR3 has 16 amino acids. CDR1 is DFQATT, CDR2 SNEGSKA, per germline (reference sequence). CDR3 sequence reads: CSARDLSGGLYNEQFF. The CDR3 bases are TGCAGTGCTAGAGATCTATCGGGGGGACTCTACAATGAGCAGTTCTTC.

This clonotype was seen a few times. This sequence joins TRBV2 and TRBJ2-5; 12 bases are a match to TRBD2. Germline CDR1 reads SNHLY; CDR2 reads FYNNEI. V was clipped by 5 bases and J by 5 bases; unmatched bases: 6. CDR3 length: 15 amino acids. Here the CDR3 reads CASSSLAGGAETQYF. In DNA, the CDR3 is TGTGCCAGCAGTTCCCTAGCGGGAGGGGCTGAGACCCAGTACTTC.

There are many counts of this clonotype. CDR3 in DNA: TGCGCCAGCAGCCAAGGTAACGGAAACTACGAGCAGTACTTC. Its protein product is CASSQGNGNYEQYF. The V call is TRBV4-1, the J call TRBJ2-7; D gene uncertain. The CDR3 is 14 residues long. The germline CDR1 and CDR2 sequences are MGHRA and YSYEKL. V dropped 1 base and J dropped 3 bases, with 10 bases sitting between them.